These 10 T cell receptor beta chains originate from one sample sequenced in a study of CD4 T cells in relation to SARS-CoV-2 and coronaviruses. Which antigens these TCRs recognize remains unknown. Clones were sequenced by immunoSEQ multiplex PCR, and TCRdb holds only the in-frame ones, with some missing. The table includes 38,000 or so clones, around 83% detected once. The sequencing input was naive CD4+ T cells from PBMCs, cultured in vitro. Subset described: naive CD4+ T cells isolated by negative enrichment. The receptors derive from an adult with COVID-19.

CDR3 in amino acids: CASSSGTGDNQPQHF. In nucleotides, the CDR3 is TGTGCCAGCTCATCCGGGACAGGGGACAATCAGCCCCAGCATTTT. The rearrangement uses TRBV6-6 and TRBJ1-5; TRBD1 aligns across 10 bases. Germline loops: CDR1 MNHNY, CDR2 SVGAGI (reference sequence). This CDR3 contains 15 residues. V was pared by 8 bases and J by 3 bases, with 7 bases of the junction left unmatched.

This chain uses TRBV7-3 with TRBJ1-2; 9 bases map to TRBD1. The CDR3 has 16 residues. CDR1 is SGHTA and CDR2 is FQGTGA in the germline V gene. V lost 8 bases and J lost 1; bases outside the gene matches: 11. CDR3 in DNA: TGTGCCAGCGGTCCCTCCGGGACAGGGAATAACTATGGCTACACCTTC. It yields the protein CASGPSGTGNNYGYTF.

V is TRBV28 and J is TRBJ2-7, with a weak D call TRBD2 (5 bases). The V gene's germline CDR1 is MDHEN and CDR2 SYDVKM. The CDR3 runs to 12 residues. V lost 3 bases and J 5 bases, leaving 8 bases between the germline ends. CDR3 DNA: TGTGCCAGCAGTTTTTTGGGAGACGAGCAGTACTTC. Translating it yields CASSFLGDEQYF.

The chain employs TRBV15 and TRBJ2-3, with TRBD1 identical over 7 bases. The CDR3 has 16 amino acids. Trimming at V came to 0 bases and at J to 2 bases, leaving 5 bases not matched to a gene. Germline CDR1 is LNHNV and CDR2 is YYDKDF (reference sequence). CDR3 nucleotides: TGTGCCACCAGCAGAGATCAGGGACAGTACACAGATACGCAGTATTTT. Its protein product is CATSRDQGQYTDTQYF.

CDR3 nucleotides: TGTGCCAGCAGTTTTACTGGACTAGCAGGCGAGACCCAGTACTTC. Its protein is CASSFTGLAGETQYF. V gene TRBV28 combines with J gene TRBJ2-5; TRBD2 aligns across 8 bases. Trimming cost V 3 bases and J 5 bases; bases outside gene matches: 8. Germline assignment: CDR1 MDHEN and CDR2 SYDVKM. This CDR3 is 15 amino acids long.

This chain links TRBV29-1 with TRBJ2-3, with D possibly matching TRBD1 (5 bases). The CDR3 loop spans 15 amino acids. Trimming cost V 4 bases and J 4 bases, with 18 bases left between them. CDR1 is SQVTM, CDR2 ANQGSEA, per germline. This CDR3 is CSVVDRPTWADTQYF. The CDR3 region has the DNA TGCAGCGTTGTTGACAGACCTACATGGGCAGATACGCAGTATTTT.

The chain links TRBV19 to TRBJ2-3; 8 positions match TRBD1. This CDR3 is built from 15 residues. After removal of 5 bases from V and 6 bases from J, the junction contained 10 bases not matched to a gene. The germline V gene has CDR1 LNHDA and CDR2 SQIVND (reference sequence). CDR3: CASSPPDRGGDTQYF. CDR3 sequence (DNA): TGTGCCAGTAGTCCACCCGACAGGGGCGGGGATACGCAGTATTTT.

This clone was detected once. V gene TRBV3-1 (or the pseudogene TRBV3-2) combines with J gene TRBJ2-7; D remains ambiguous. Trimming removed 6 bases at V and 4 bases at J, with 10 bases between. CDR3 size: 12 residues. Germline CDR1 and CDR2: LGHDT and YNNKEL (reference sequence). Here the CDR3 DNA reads TGTGCCAGCAGGCTTCAGAAGTACGAGCAGTACTTC. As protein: CASRLQKYEQYF.

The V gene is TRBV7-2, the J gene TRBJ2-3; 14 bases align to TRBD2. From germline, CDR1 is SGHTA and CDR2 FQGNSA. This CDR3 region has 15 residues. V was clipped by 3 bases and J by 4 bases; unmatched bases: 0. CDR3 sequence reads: CASSLGLAGADTQYF. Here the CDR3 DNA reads TGTGCCAGCAGCTTGGGACTAGCGGGAGCAGATACGCAGTATTTT.

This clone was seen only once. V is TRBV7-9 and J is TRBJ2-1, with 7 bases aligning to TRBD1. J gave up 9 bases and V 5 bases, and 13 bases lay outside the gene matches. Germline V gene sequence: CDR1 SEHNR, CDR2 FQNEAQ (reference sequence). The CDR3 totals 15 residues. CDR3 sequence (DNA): TGTGCCAGCAGCCCGTTGGACAGGCCGCTGGGTGAGCAGTTCTTC. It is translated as CASSPLDRPLGEQFF.